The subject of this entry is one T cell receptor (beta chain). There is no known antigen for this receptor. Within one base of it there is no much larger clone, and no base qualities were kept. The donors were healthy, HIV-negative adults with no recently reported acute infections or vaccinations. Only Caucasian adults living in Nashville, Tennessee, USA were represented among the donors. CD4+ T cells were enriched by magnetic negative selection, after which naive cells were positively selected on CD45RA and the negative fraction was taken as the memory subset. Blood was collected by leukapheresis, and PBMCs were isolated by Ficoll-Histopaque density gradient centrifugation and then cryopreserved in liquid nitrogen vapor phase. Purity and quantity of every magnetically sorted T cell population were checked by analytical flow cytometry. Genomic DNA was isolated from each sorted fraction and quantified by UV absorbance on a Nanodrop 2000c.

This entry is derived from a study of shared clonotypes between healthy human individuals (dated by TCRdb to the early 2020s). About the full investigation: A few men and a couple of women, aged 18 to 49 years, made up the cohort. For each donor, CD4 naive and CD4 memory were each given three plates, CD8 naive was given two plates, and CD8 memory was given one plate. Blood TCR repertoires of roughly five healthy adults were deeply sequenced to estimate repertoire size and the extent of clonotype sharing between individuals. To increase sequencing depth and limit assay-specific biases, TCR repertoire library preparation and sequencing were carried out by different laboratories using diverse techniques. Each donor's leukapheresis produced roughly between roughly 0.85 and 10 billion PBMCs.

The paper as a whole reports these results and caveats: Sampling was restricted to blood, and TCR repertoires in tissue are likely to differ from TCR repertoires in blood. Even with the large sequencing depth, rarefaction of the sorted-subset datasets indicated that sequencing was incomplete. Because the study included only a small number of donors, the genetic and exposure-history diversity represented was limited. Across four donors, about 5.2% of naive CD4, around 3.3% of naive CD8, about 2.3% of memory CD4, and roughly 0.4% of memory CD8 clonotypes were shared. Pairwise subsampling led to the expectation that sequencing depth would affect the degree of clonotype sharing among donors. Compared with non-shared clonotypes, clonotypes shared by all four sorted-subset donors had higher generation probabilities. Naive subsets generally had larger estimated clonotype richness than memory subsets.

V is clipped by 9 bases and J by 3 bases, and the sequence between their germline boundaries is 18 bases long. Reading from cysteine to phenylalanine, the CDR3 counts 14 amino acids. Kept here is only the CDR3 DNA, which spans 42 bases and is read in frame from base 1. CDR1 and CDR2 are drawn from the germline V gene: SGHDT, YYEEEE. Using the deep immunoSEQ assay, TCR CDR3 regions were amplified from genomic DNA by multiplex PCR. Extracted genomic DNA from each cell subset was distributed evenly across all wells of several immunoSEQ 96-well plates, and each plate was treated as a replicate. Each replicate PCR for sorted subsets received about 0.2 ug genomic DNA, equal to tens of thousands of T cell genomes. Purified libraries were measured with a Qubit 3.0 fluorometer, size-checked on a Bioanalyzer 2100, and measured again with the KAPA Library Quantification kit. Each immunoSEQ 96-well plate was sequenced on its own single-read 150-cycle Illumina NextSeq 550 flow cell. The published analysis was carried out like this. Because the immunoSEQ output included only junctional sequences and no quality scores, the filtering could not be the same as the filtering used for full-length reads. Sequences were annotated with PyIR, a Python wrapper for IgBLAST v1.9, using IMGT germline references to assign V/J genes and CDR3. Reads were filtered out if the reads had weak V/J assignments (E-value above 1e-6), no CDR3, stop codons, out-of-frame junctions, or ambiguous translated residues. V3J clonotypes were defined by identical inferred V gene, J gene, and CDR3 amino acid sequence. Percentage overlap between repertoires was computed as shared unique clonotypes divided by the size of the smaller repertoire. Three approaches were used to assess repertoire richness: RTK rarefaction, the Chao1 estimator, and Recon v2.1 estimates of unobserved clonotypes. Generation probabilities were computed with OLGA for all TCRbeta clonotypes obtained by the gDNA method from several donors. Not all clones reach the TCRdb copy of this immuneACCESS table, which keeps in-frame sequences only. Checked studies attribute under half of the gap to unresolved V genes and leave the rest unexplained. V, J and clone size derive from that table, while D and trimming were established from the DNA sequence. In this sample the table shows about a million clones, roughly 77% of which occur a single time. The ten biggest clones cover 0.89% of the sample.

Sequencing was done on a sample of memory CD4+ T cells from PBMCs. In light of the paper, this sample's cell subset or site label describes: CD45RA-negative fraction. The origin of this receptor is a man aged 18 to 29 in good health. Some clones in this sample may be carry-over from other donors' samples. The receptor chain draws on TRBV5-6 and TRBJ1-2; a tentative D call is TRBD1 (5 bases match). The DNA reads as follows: TGTGCCAACACCCTAGGAGGGGTGTACTATGGCTACACCTTC. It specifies CANTLGGVYYGYTF.